A single sample is the source of the 18 T cell receptor beta chains below, sequenced in a study of cytomegalovirus exposure and HLA in healthy donors (TCRdb year 2017). Preparation of the library involved the immunoSEQ multiplex PCR assay. The multiplex PCR relied on a mix of 60 forward primers for TCR Vbeta segments and 13 reverse primers for TCR Jbeta segments. TCRdb's version of the immuneACCESS table is confined to in-frame rearrangements and falls short of the full clone set. An unresolved V gene accounts for under half of the shortfall where checked; the remainder is of unknown origin. In this sample the table shows about 140,000 clones, 76% of which occur a single time. Of the sample, 2.5% to 4% falls within the top ten clones. Material for sequencing was PBMCs. These receptors all come from a man aged 35 to 55 in good health and CMV-seronegative.

The chain carries TRBV28 and TRBJ1-1, with 7 bases aligning to TRBD1. This CDR3 region has 15 residues. Germline V gene lookup returns CDR1 MDHEN and CDR2 SYDVKM. J lost 1 base, V lost 1 base, and 3 bases had no gene match. This chain's CDR3 is CASSLYRTGNTEAFF. The CDR3 DNA follows: TGTGCCAGCAGTTTATACCGGACAGGGAACACTGAAGCTTTCTTT.

The chain couples TRBV30 to TRBJ2-7; 7 nucleotides match TRBD1. The V gene end was trimmed by 0 bases and the J gene end by 3 bases; junction bases not matched to a gene: 5. The V gene's germline CDR1 is GTSNPN and CDR2 SVGIG (reference sequence). This CDR3 contains 14 residues. As DNA, the CDR3 is TGTGCCTGGAGTGTACAGGCAGGGGGCTACGAGCAGTACTTC. This encodes CAWSVQAGGYEQYF.

The CDR3 protein is CASSAGTDYEQYF. The CDR3 coding sequence is TGTGCCAGCAGCGCTGGGACAGACTACGAGCAGTACTTC. This rearrangement joins TRBV7-2 to TRBJ2-7; 7 bases map to TRBD1. This CDR3 has 13 amino acids. After removal of 5 bases from V and 3 bases from J, the junction contained 4 bases not matched to a gene. Germline-derived CDR1 and CDR2 are SGHTA and FQGNSA.

The rearrangement links TRBV11-2 to TRBJ1-4; D uncertain. This CDR3 region has 14 residues. The V end lost 6 bases, the J end lost 1 base, and 9 bases lay between the germline ends. Looked up from germline, CDR1 is SGHAT and CDR2 is FQNNGV. The CDR3 region is CASRIHGTNEKLFF. The CDR3 DNA reads as TGTGCCAGCAGAATACATGGAACTAATGAAAAACTGTTTTTT.

V is TRBV10-3 and J is TRBJ2-3; 13 bases are shared with TRBD2. Germline CDR1 and CDR2: ENHRY and SYGVKD. This CDR3 region has 17 residues. The V gene end was trimmed by 10 bases and the J gene end by 5 bases; junction bases not matched to a gene: 15. CDR3 sequence reads: CATTPGRTSGGKDTQYF. The CDR3 nucleotides are TGTGCCACCACCCCGGGCAGGACTAGCGGGGGTAAAGATACGCAGTATTTT.

The rearrangement joins TRBV5-6 to TRBJ1-2; TRBD1 matches at 7 bases. The CDR3 is made up of 13 amino acids. Per the germline V gene, CDR1 is SGHDT and CDR2 is YYEEEE. The ends lost 4 bases at V and 4 bases at J; junction bases unmatched: 4. This CDR3 reads CASSPGDSYGYTF. For the CDR3, the DNA is TGTGCCAGCAGCCCGGGGGACAGCTATGGCTACACCTTC.

This rearrangement joins TRBV30 to TRBJ1-2, with D perhaps matching TRBD1 (5 bases). CDR1 and CDR2 from the germline V gene are GTSNPN and SVGIG (reference sequence). The V and J ends lost 6 bases and 8 bases respectively, with 10 bases between them. The CDR3 covers 10 residues. The CDR3 spells CACTGGGYTF. CDR3 nucleotide sequence: TGTGCCTGTACAGGTGGGGGCTACACCTTC.

This clone was seen only once. The V gene is TRBV19, the J gene TRBJ1-2; no clear D. The CDR3 length is 15 residues. Looked up from germline, CDR1 is LNHDA and CDR2 is SQIVND (reference sequence). The ends were cut back, 7 bases at V and 1 base at J, with 16 bases in the middle. CDR3 amino acids: CASTPYAEFNYGYTF. For the CDR3, the DNA is TGTGCCAGTACCCCATATGCGGAGTTTAACTATGGCTACACCTTC.

The chain carries TRBV7-3 and TRBJ2-1; D possibly corresponds to TRBD1 (5 bases). The CDR3 spans 15 residues. Germline-derived CDR1 and CDR2 are SGHTA and FQGTGA. The ends were cut back, 5 bases at V and 5 bases at J, with 16 bases in the middle. CDR3 in DNA: TGTGCCAGCAGCCCCGGATCAGGGCGCAACAATGAGCAGTTCTTC. It yields the protein CASSPGSGRNNEQFF.

This chain joins TRBV29-1 and TRBJ2-7; TRBD1 aligns across 8 bases. CDR3 length equals 16 residues. Germline assignment: CDR1 SQVTM and CDR2 ANQGSEA. Losses at the gene ends were 0 bases for V and 0 bases for J; bases not matched to a gene: 7. This chain's CDR3 is CSVEDRDRGVSYEQYF. CDR3 nucleotides: TGCAGCGTTGAAGATCGCGACAGGGGTGTCTCCTACGAGCAGTACTTC.

The J gene is TRBJ1-2, the V gene TRBV19; D call uncertain. Looked up from germline, CDR1 is LNHDA and CDR2 is SQIVND (reference sequence). The V gene lost 2 bases and the J gene lost 4 bases, with 14 bases spanning the gap. The CDR3 sequence is 15 residues long. CDR3 sequence: CASSITYREAYGYTF. The CDR3 DNA sequence: TGTGCCAGTAGTATAACGTATCGGGAGGCCTATGGCTACACCTTC.

The J gene is TRBJ1-5, the V gene TRBV27; D not certain. The length of the CDR3 is 13 residues. CDR1 MNHEY and CDR2 SMNVEV come from the germline V gene (reference sequence). The CDR3 sequence is CTASPLRDQPQHF. The CDR3 DNA reads TGTACGGCTTCCCCACTTCGGGATCAGCCCCAGCATTTT.

The V call is TRBV7-9, the J call TRBJ2-6, with TRBD1 identical over 8 bases. CDR3 length: 15 amino acids. Germline loops: CDR1 SEHNR, CDR2 FQNEAQ (reference sequence). V trimming: 5 bases; J trimming: 4 bases; junction bases outside the gene matches: 4. CDR3 nucleotide sequence: TGTGCCAGCAGCCAGACAGGGGTCGGGGCCAACGTCCTGACTTTC. This translates into CASSQTGVGANVLTF.

CDR3 nucleotides: TGTGCCAGCAGTACCACCGGGACTAGCGGAGGGTACACAGATACGCAGTATTTT. Its protein is CASSTTGTSGGYTDTQYF. The chain couples TRBV2 to TRBJ2-3; 11 positions agree with TRBD2. V lost 5 bases, J lost 2 bases, and 12 bases stayed unmatched. In germline, CDR1 is SNHLY, CDR2 FYNNEI. The CDR3 runs 18 residues.

The chain combines TRBV5-1 with TRBJ2-1; 8 nucleotides line up with TRBD2. This CDR3 is built from 16 residues. Germline assignment: CDR1 SGHRS and CDR2 YFSETQ. Trimming removed 4 bases from V and 8 bases from J; junction bases left unmatched: 14. The CDR3 nucleotides read TGCGCCAGCAGCAACGGACTAGCAGGACAATGGGATGAGCAGTTCTTC. Its translation: CASSNGLAGQWDEQFF.

This chain links TRBV13 with TRBJ2-1, with D possibly being TRBD1 (5 bases). The CDR3 has 14 residues. V was clipped by 4 bases and J by 9 bases, with 16 bases between them. Germline-derived CDR1 and CDR2 are PRHDT and FYEKMQ (reference sequence). As DNA, the CDR3 is TGTGCCAGCAGCTCGCGCCCCAGGGTAAGTGAGCAGTTCTTC. This translates into CASSSRPRVSEQFF.

This clone has a handful of counts. The J gene is TRBJ2-5, the V gene TRBV14, with 8 bases that match TRBD2. V lost 3 bases to trimming and J lost 5 bases; unmatched junction nucleotides: 8. CDR3 length: 15 residues. Germline V lookup: CDR1 SGHDN, CDR2 FVKESK. DNA of the CDR3: TGTGCCAGCAGCCAGATAGCGGGGTGGGGTGAGACCCAGTACTTC. Translation: CASSQIAGWGETQYF. Based on the CDR3 plus reference TRBV14 and TRBJ2-5, the full variable domain is EAGVTQFPSHSVIEKGQTVTLRCDPISGHDNLYWYRRVMGKEIKFLLHFVKESKQDESGMPNNRFLAERTGGTYSTLKVQPAELEDSGVYFCASSQIAGWGETQYFGPGTRLLVL.

The chain recombines TRBV5-1 with TRBJ2-3; TRBD2 matches at 8 bases. Germline CDR1 and CDR2: SGHRS and YFSETQ. The CDR3 covers 15 residues. Germline trimming cut 2 bases from V and 6 bases from J; bases unmatched to any gene: 8. CDR3 region: CASSLGSGGADTQYF. The CDR3 bases are TGCGCCAGCAGCTTAGGCAGCGGGGGCGCCGATACGCAGTATTTT. Complete variable domain (other parts from reference TRBV5-1 and TRBJ2-3): KAGVTQTPRYLIKTRGQQVTLSCSPISGHRSVSWYQQTPGQGLQFLFEYFSETQRNKGNFPGRFSGRQFSNSRSEMNVSTLELGDSALYLCASSLGSGGADTQYFGPGTRLTVL.